This T cell receptor beta chain was recorded in a study of cytomegalovirus exposure and HLA in healthy donors. The PCR ran on 60 Vbeta and 13 Jbeta primers. Data came from immunoSEQ multiplex PCR; TCRdb stores just in-frame clones and leaves some out. Of under 200,000 clones listed, roughly 85% are singletons. The CDR3 extends over 14 amino acids. In germline, CDR1 is LNHDA, CDR2 SQIVND (reference sequence). V lost 6 bases and J lost 4; bases outside the gene matches: 7. The sample taken for sequencing was PBMCs. V is TRBV19 and J is TRBJ1-2, with 8 bases matching TRBD1. The TCR originated in a woman between 45 and 65 years old in good health and CMV-seronegative. This CDR3 is CASSSRGQGYGYTF. The CDR3 DNA is TGTGCCAGTAGCAGCCGAGGACAGGGCTATGGCTACACCTTC.